Listed here are 27 T cell receptor beta chains from one sample, sequenced in a study of blood T cell repertoires in COVID-19. The table came from immunoSEQ multiplex PCR; TCRdb's copy has only in-frame clones and leaves some out. The sample has about 200,000 clones; about 90% are singletons. The specimen sequenced was peripheral blood. Receptors originate from a man between 18 and 35 years old with active or convalescent COVID-19.

The rearrangement uses TRBV5-4 and TRBJ2-3, with 7 nucleotides matching TRBD1. Unmatched junction bases numbered 11, after V lost 7 bases and J lost 3 bases. CDR1 is SGHNT and CDR2 is YYREEE in the germline V gene (reference sequence). The CDR3 is 15 residues long. CDR3 bases: TGTGCCAGCCGAAAAGACAGGGCGTGGACAGATACGCAGTATTTT. This encodes CASRKDRAWTDTQYF. Supplemented by reference TRBV5-4 and TRBJ2-3, the full variable domain reads ETGVTQSPTHLIKTRGQQVTLRCSSQSGHNTVSWYQQALGQGPQFIFQYYREEENGRGNFPPRFSGLQFPNYSSELNVNALELDDSALYLCASRKDRAWTDTQYFGPGTRLTVL.

V gene TRBV6-1 combines with J gene TRBJ1-4; D uncertain. V lost 3 bases to trimming and J lost 3 bases, with 8 bases between them. CDR1 is MNHNS and CDR2 is SASEGT in the germline V gene. The CDR3 loop spans 14 amino acids. CDR3 in amino acids: CASSERHSNEKLFF. CDR3 DNA sequence: TGTGCCAGCAGTGAGAGACACTCTAATGAAAAACTGTTTTTT.

The V call is TRBV6-6, the J call TRBJ1-2; TRBD1 matches at 10 bases. V dropped 4 bases and J dropped 8; count of bases not matched to a gene: 7. This CDR3 spans 14 amino acids. Germline-derived CDR1 and CDR2 are MNHNY and SVGAGI (reference sequence). This CDR3 is CASSSGTGEGGYTF. DNA for the CDR3: TGTGCCAGCAGTTCCGGGACAGGGGAGGGAGGCTACACCTTC.

The chain is built from TRBV9 and TRBJ1-6, with a weak D call TRBD1 (6 bases). The V gene lost 4 bases and the J gene lost 3 bases, with 11 bases spanning the gap. CDR1 SGDLS and CDR2 YYNGEE come from the germline V gene. CDR3 length: 15 amino acids. CDR3 residues: CASSRGADYNSPLHF. DNA for the CDR3: TGTGCCAGCAGCCGGGGGGCCGACTATAATTCACCCCTCCACTTT.

The chain recombines TRBV7-2 with TRBJ2-3; a possible D gene is TRBD2 (7 bases). This CDR3 comprises 18 residues. The V and J ends lost 5 bases and 1 base respectively, with 22 bases between them. CDR1 is SGHTA, CDR2 FQGNSA, per germline. The CDR3 nucleotides are TGTGCCAGCAGCCAAAGGGGGAGGGCCGCAGGGGGCACAGATACGCAGTATTTT. It translates to CASSQRGRAAGGTDTQYF.

The rearrangement links TRBV19 to TRBJ1-4, with 9 nucleotides matching TRBD1. The CDR3 is made up of 15 amino acids. V shed 11 bases and J 0 bases; nucleotides not matched to a gene: 7. Germline values: CDR1 LNHDA, CDR2 SQIVND (reference sequence). This chain's CDR3 is CASGQGRTTNEKLFF. Written as DNA, the CDR3 is TGTGCCTCCGGACAGGGGAGGACAACTAATGAAAAACTGTTTTTT.

This clone has more than one count but fewer than ten. The chain is built from TRBV7-9 and TRBJ1-1; no definite D call. The V end lost 4 bases, the J end lost 3 bases, and 15 bases lay between the germline ends. CDR1 is SEHNR and CDR2 is FQNEAQ in the germline V gene (reference sequence). The length of the CDR3 is 15 residues. In DNA form, the CDR3 reads TGTGCCAGCAGCTACGGAGCTCCGGTGGACACTGAAGCTTTCTTT. It encodes CASSYGAPVDTEAFF. The full variable domain, with the rest looked up from reference TRBV7-9 and TRBJ1-1, is DTGVSQNPRHKITKRGQNVTFRCDPISEHNRLYWYRQTLGQGPEFLTYFQNEAQLEKSRLLSDRFSAERPKGSFSTLEIQRTEQGDSAMYLCASSYGAPVDTEAFFGQGTRLTVV.

This clone was observed once. V gene TRBV2 combines with J gene TRBJ2-7, with D possibly being TRBD1 (5 bases). Between the trimmed V and J ends, which lost 5 bases and 2 bases, there was a span of 13 bases. Germline V CDR1 and CDR2: SNHLY, FYNNEI. The CDR3 length is 14 residues. The chain's CDR3 is CASSIFRTTYEQYF. DNA for the CDR3: TGTGCCAGCAGTATCTTTCGGACAACCTACGAGCAGTACTTC.

The chain employs TRBV19 and TRBJ1-5; a possible D gene is TRBD1 (5 bases). V was pared by 5 bases and J by 6 bases, with 17 bases between. Germline V lookup: CDR1 LNHDA, CDR2 SQIVND (reference sequence). The CDR3 runs to 15 residues. The CDR3 bases are TGTGCCAGTAGTCATGGGAGGGGAAGTGGTCAGCCCCAGCATTTT. Its protein is CASSHGRGSGQPQHF.

CDR3 DNA: TGTGCCAGCAGCCAAGGACGACTAGCGGGGGGGCTGCAAGAGACCCAGTACTTC. As protein: CASSQGRLAGGLQETQYF. The chain recombines TRBV3-1 (or the pseudogene TRBV3-2) with TRBJ2-5; 14 nucleotides align to TRBD2. V trimming: 1 base; J trimming: 2 bases; junction bases outside the gene matches: 6. The germline V gene encodes CDR1 LGHDT and CDR2 YNNKEL (reference sequence). This CDR3 region has 18 residues.

This clone came up once. The rearrangement links TRBV4-3 to TRBJ2-7; TRBD2 matches 8 bases. Germline V gives CDR1 LGHNA, CDR2 YSLEER. The CDR3 is made up of 15 amino acids. Trimming at V came to 0 bases and at J to 4 bases, leaving 5 bases not matched to a gene. DNA for the CDR3: TGCGCCAGCAGCCAAGAGACGGGAGGGCCTTACGAGCAGTACTTC. Protein product: CASSQETGGPYEQYF.

The rearrangement uses TRBV11-3 and TRBJ1-2; weak D call: TRBD1 (5 bases). This CDR3 comprises 16 residues. Germline loops: CDR1 SGHNT, CDR2 YENEEA. The V end was cut by 0 bases, the J end by 4 bases, with 15 bases between. The CDR3 nucleotides are TGTGCCAGCAGCTTAGAAATAGGGGCCTTTTTCTATGGCTACACCTTC. Translation: CASSLEIGAFFYGYTF. Full variable domain (remainder filled in from reference TRBV11-3 and TRBJ1-2): EAGVVQSPRYKIIEKKQPVAFWCNPISGHNTLYWYLQNLGQGPELLIRYENEEAVDDSQLPKDRFSAERLKGVDSTLKIQPAELGDSAVYLCASSLEIGAFFYGYTFGSGTRLTVV.

CDR3 in DNA: TGTGCCAGCAGCTTTTTTGAAGGGCGACGGGGGGATGGCTACACCTTC. Translated: CASSFFEGRRGDGYTF. This chain connects TRBV7-8 to TRBJ1-2, with a possible D match to TRBD1 (5 bases). Germline CDR1 is SGHVS and CDR2 is FQNEAQ. The V and J ends lost 3 bases and 6 bases respectively, with 20 bases between them. The CDR3 is 16 residues long. The variable domain in full, with the rest retrieved from reference TRBV7-8 and TRBJ1-2, is GAGVSQSPRYKVAKRGQDVALRCDPISGHVSLFWYQQALGQGPEFLTYFQNEAQLDKSGLPSDRFFAERPEGSVSTLKIQRTQQEDSAVYLCASSFFEGRRGDGYTFGSGTRLTVV.

J is TRBJ2-3 and V is TRBV4-1; 10 nucleotides agree with TRBD1. CDR1 and CDR2 from the germline V gene are MGHRA and YSYEKL. After removal of 4 bases from V and 5 bases from J, the junction contained 6 bases not matched to a gene. CDR3 length: 15 residues. CDR3 DNA sequence: TGCGCCAGCAGCCTTCGGGACAGGGGTGTAGATACGCAGTATTTT. The encoded protein is CASSLRDRGVDTQYF.

Here the CDR3 reads CASSGLAGNYEQYF. Written as DNA, the CDR3 is TGTGCCAGCAGTGGACTAGCGGGGAACTACGAGCAGTACTTC. The chain employs TRBV2 and TRBJ2-7; 11 bases line up with TRBD2. The CDR3 is 14 residues long. The germline V gene has CDR1 SNHLY and CDR2 FYNNEI. The junction had 2 bases not matched to a gene; V was cut back by 4 bases and J by 3 bases. The whole variable domain, filled in from reference TRBV2 and TRBJ2-7, reads EPEVTQTPSHQVTQMGQEVILRCVPISNHLYFYWYRQILGQKVEFLVSFYNNEISEKSEIFDDQFSVERPDGSNFTLKIRSTKLEDSAMYFCASSGLAGNYEQYFGPGTRLTVT.

This chain's CDR3 is CAWTRAGGPYETQYF. The CDR3 DNA is TGTGCCTGGACGCGAGCGGGGGGGCCTTACGAGACCCAGTACTTC. This rearrangement joins TRBV30 to TRBJ2-5; 10 bases match TRBD2. CDR3 length: 15 amino acids. CDR1 and CDR2 from the germline V gene are GTSNPN and SVGIG (reference sequence). The V and J ends lost 4 bases and 5 bases, in that order; junction bases with no gene match: 10.

This rearrangement joins TRBV19 to TRBJ1-3; D gene uncertain. Trimming took off 6 bases at V and 0 bases at J, with 9 bases between the two ends. The V gene's germline CDR1 is LNHDA and CDR2 SQIVND (reference sequence). This CDR3 has 14 amino acids. The CDR3: CASSWQDSGNTIYF. In DNA, the CDR3 is TGTGCCAGTAGCTGGCAGGACTCTGGAAACACCATATATTTT.

The genes are TRBV5-4 and TRBJ1-1; 7 positions agree with TRBD1. V was clipped by 0 bases and J by 4 bases; unmatched bases: 9. The CDR3 has 16 amino acids. Germline CDR1 reads SGHNT; CDR2 reads YYREEE (reference sequence). CDR3 DNA sequence: TGTGCCAGCAGCTTGGGGGATTTTGCAGGGGGCACTGAAGCTTTCTTT. Amino acids: CASSLGDFAGGTEAFF.

This rearrangement joins TRBV9 to TRBJ2-1, with D possibly being TRBD2 (6 bases). V gave up 4 bases and J gave up 4 bases, with 9 bases separating them. CDR1 is SGDLS, CDR2 YYNGEE, per germline. The CDR3 is 13 residues long. The CDR3 DNA reads as TGTGCCAGCAGCCCGGGACTTTACAATGAGCAGTTCTTC. Translating it yields CASSPGLYNEQFF.

In its sample, this clone was seen once. This rearrangement joins TRBV6-5 to TRBJ1-4; D is ambiguous. The germline gives CDR1 MNHEY, CDR2 SVGAGI. The CDR3 consists of 14 residues. Trimming took off 6 bases at V and 1 base at J, with 9 bases between the two ends. CDR3 sequence: CASSSGRTNEKLFF. The CDR3 nucleotides are TGTGCCAGCAGCTCAGGCAGAACTAATGAAAAACTGTTTTTT.

The chain joins TRBV7-3 to TRBJ1-1, with 9 positions matching TRBD1. The CDR3 totals 14 residues. Looked up from germline, CDR1 is SGHTA and CDR2 is FQGTGA. Losses at the gene ends were 4 bases for V and 7 bases for J; bases not matched to a gene: 7. CDR3 region: CASSSDRGSGEAFF. The CDR3 DNA reads TGTGCCAGCAGCTCCGACAGGGGGTCGGGTGAAGCTTTCTTT.

The V call is TRBV27, the J call TRBJ1-2; tentatively, D is TRBD1 (6 bases). V was shortened by 5 bases and J by 1 base, with 11 bases between the two germline ends. The CDR3 covers 14 residues. The germline V gene has CDR1 MNHEY and CDR2 SMNVEV (reference sequence). Here the CDR3 reads CASSPGVVNYGYTF. As DNA, the CDR3 is TGTGCCAGCAGTCCAGGGGTCGTTAACTATGGCTACACCTTC.

The chain combines TRBV5-8 with TRBJ2-7; D call uncertain. The CDR3 covers 11 residues. Germline CDR1 reads SGHTS; CDR2 reads YDEGEE. V lost 6 bases and J 3 bases, leaving 7 bases between the germline ends. The CDR3 protein is CASTSFYEQYF. The CDR3 region has the DNA TGTGCCAGCACCAGTTTCTACGAGCAGTACTTC.

This clone occurred once. J is TRBJ1-2 and V is TRBV5-8; D is unresolved. Germline V gene lookup returns CDR1 SGHTS and CDR2 YDEGEE. CDR3 length equals 14 residues. Trimming cost V 0 bases and J 4 bases, with 10 bases left between them. The CDR3: CASSLARGGYGYTF. CDR3 sequence (DNA): TGTGCCAGCAGCTTGGCCCGGGGAGGCTATGGCTACACCTTC.

The chain employs TRBV19 and TRBJ2-7; D gene unclear. V dropped 2 bases and J dropped 3 bases, with 5 bases sitting between them. Germline values: CDR1 LNHDA, CDR2 SQIVND (reference sequence). This CDR3 has 12 residues. CDR3 sequence (DNA): TGTGCCAGTAGTATATCCTACTACGAGCAGTACTTC. Translating gives CASSISYYEQYF.

This chain joins TRBV5-1 and TRBJ2-1, with 12 positions matching TRBD2. V trimming: 4 bases; J trimming: 4 bases; junction bases outside the gene matches: 15. The germline V gene encodes CDR1 SGHRS and CDR2 YFSETQ. The CDR3 has 19 residues. This chain's CDR3 is CASSPGPKLTSGGYNEQFF. The CDR3 DNA sequence: TGCGCCAGCAGCCCCGGACCCAAATTGACTAGCGGGGGTTACAATGAGCAGTTCTTC.

This sequence joins TRBV19 and TRBJ1-5; a weak D match, TRBD1 (6 bases). The germline V and J ends were trimmed by 4 bases and 0 bases, with 22 bases remaining between them. The CDR3 runs 19 residues. CDR1 LNHDA and CDR2 SQIVND come from the germline V gene (reference sequence). CDR3 amino acids: CASSTHTGDIRNSNQPQHF. As DNA, the CDR3 is TGTGCCAGTAGTACACACACTGGGGACATAAGAAATAGCAATCAGCCCCAGCATTTT.